This TCR beta chain was captured by sequencing in a study of siplizumab effects on memory and regulatory T cells. Concerning this clone itself: The target antigen is unknown.

The study, taken as a whole, reports: Apparently more diverse than memory cells, naive T cells also seemed major alloresponse contributors. A minor fraction of alloreactive clones, and no more, mapped to unstimulated subsets. In siplizumab cultures, the suppressive function of proliferating Tregs remained unconfirmed.

J gave up 3 bases and V 4 bases, and 5 bases lay outside the gene matches. The CDR3 runs 15 residues. Germline V CDR1 and CDR2: MNHEY, SVGAGI. Libraries were prepared by immunoSEQ multiplex PCR; TCRdb keeps only in-frame clonotypes and omits some of them. The sample contains some 96,000 clones, about 94% of which appear only once. Sequences were obtained from non-Treg CD4+ T cells sorted from blood. The V gene is TRBV6-5, the J gene TRBJ1-4, with 7 bases aligning to TRBD1. The receptor was derived from a human donor in good health. The CDR3 is CASSLTGYPNEKLFF. In nucleotides, the CDR3 is TGTGCCAGCAGTTTGACAGGGTATCCTAATGAAAAACTGTTTTTT.